The present T cell receptor (beta chain) was sequenced within a study of blood T cell repertoires in COVID-19. Overall study: The study drew acute and convalescent COVID-19 samples from the United States, Italy and Spain. The analysed material was cDNA or gDNA that came from T cells, B-cell-depleted T cells, or PBMCs.

The method was immunoSEQ multiplex PCR; TCRdb's version includes in-frame clones alone and lacks a portion of them. The data show over 250,000 clones, with roughly four fifths seen just once and 9.4% held by the top ten. The CDR3 consists of 11 residues. Germline V gene lookup returns CDR1 SNHLY and CDR2 FYNNEI. Trimming stripped 1 base from V and 7 bases from J, with 4 bases between. The chain combines TRBV2 with TRBJ1-2; D remains unclear. Sequenced input: peripheral blood. The receptor was derived from a woman in her 50s who had recovered from COVID-19. The CDR3 DNA reads TGTGCCAGCAGTGAAGAGCGTGGCTACACCTTC. Translating gives CASSEERGYTF.